The entry below describes one T cell receptor (beta chain). The CDR3 loop spans 12 amino acids. The ends were cut back, 5 bases at V and 5 bases at J, with 7 bases in the middle. Germline V gene lookup returns CDR1 MDHEN and CDR2 SYDVKM. Donors in Cohort 3 counted as recovered after two negative PCRs, clearance, or symptom resolution. The data originate from a study of blood T cell repertoires in COVID-19. Original processing notes: Reference gene primer amplification in the assay estimated nucleated cell counts. TCRdb keeps only in-frame clones here, not all; method: immunoSEQ multiplex PCR. V, J and clone size reflect that table, while D and trimming were determined from the DNA. The sample yields 190,000 or so clones, about 85% seen once.

Sequenced input: PBMCs or T cells enriched from blood (not recorded which). The sequence came from a woman in her twenties or thirties who had recovered from COVID-19. V gene TRBV28 combines with J gene TRBJ2-1; D perhaps matches TRBD1 (5 bases). The CDR3 loop reads CASSPGNNEQFF. CDR3 DNA: TGTGCCAGCAGTCCAGGGAACAATGAGCAGTTCTTC.